The T cell receptor (beta chain) described here comes from a study of CD8 T cells in ankylosing spondylitis. This clonotype was picked up a small number of times. MiXCR, applied by TCRdb to the 5' RACE reads, yields one record per CDR3 protein. This sample yields about 24,000 distinct CDR3 sequences, of which approximately 13% are seen a single time; around 37% belongs to the top ten. Germline V gene data show CDR1 as DFQATT and CDR2 as SNEGSKA (reference sequence). Trimming removed 5 bases at V and 2 bases at J, with 15 bases between. CDR3 size: 14 residues. The TCR was taken from a male donor with ankylosing spondylitis or in good health (not recorded which). The sample consisted of blood. V and J are TRBV20-1 and TRBJ1-2; the D is unclear. The CDR3 bases are TGCAGTGCTCCGACATTGTTACGAAACTATGGCTACACCTTC. Its translation is CSAPTLLRNYGYTF.